Listed here is a single TCR beta chain. Its antigen is currently unknown. This sample stems from a study of radiotherapy plus CTLA-4 blockade in lung cancer. About the research overall: Overall, approximately 17% of patients showed an objective response, while 31% attained disease control. Overall study findings and caveats: The study found tumor-derived TCR clones expanded in blood after radiotherapy plus ipilimumab. How blood T cell clones changed early, along with interferon-beta, reportedly forecast response best.

CTLA-4 blockade using ipilimumab, together with focal radiation, was received by patients with chemo-refractory metastatic non-small-cell lung cancer. The assay was immunoSEQ multiplex PCR, and TCRdb's table has in-frame clones only and misses some. The sample records 75,000 to 95,000 clones, around 72% being singletons. Germline V gene data show CDR1 as SNHLY and CDR2 as FYNNEI. The V gene lost 6 bases and the J gene lost 4 bases, with 17 bases spanning the gap. This CDR3 region has 15 residues. This clonotype was sampled from a human donor with non-small cell lung cancer that progressed on radiotherapy plus ipilimumab. The chain couples TRBV2 to TRBJ2-3; D is uncertain. The source was peripheral blood, collected from a patient treated with radiotherapy plus ipilimumab. The CDR3 spells CASSRTIPAADTQYF. The CDR3 region has the DNA TGTGCCAGCAGCCGGACCATCCCCGCGGCAGATACGCAGTATTTT.